The present T cell receptor beta chain was sequenced within a study of cytomegalovirus exposure and HLA in healthy donors. Study summary: Of the donors genotyped, approximately 410 in all, less than 90% fell in the Caucasian-associated ancestry cluster.

Study-wide points: Rarity marked most TCR sequences, yet some public TCRs occurred in many donors. Analyzed later, association rates of TCRs varied across HLA loci, with DRB1 most and HLA-C fewest. Earlier analysis found most TCR beta V segments productive about 90% or about 30% of the time.

CDR3 length: 13 amino acids. CDR1 is GTSNPN and CDR2 is SVGIG in the germline V gene (reference sequence). Trimming took off 3 bases at V and 0 bases at J, with 6 bases between the two ends. Use of 60 Vbeta and 13 Jbeta primers characterized the PCR. Some clones are missing from TCRdb's copy, which holds only in-frame ones; the method was immunoSEQ multiplex PCR. The table has 150,000 to 200,000 clones, approximately 70% seen once; the top ten hold about 4.7%. In this sample, this clone turned up a few times. Its target is not known. The origin of this receptor is a man between 18 and 29 years old in good health and CMV-seropositive. The chain uses TRBV30 and TRBJ1-5; no firm D call. Sequencing was done on a sample of PBMCs. CDR3 region: CAWRSDSNQPQHF. CDR3 bases: TGTGCCTGGAGGAGTGATAGCAATCAGCCCCAGCATTTT.